One T cell receptor (beta chain) is described in this entry. The record originates from a study of cytomegalovirus exposure and HLA in healthy donors. 60 Vbeta and 13 Jbeta primers were used in PCR. Only in-frame clones appear in the TCRdb table, and some are missing; sequencing was by immunoSEQ multiplex PCR. The sample yields 150,000 or so clones, approximately 82% seen once. This CDR3 spans 15 amino acids. Per germline, CDR1 MNHEY and CDR2 SMNVEV (reference sequence). V was trimmed by 4 bases and J by 7 bases, leaving 16 bases between them. The sequence was obtained from a woman between 45 and 60 years old in good health and CMV-seropositive. The chain has TRBV27 and TRBJ2-2; D is perhaps TRBD2 (5 bases). The sample consisted of PBMCs. DNA for the CDR3: TGTGCCAGCAGTTCCCCGGGGAAGGGTCACGGGGAGCTGTTTTTT. It is translated as CASSSPGKGHGELFF.